The clone carrying this TCR beta chain showed up many times. Its specificity is unknown. This sample is drawn from a study of shared clonotypes between healthy human individuals. Trimming cost V 6 bases and J 7 bases; bases outside gene matches: 8. Per germline, CDR1 SNHLY and CDR2 FYNNEI. The CDR3 runs to 15 residues. Study-wide points: The sampled material consisted only of blood, and tissue repertoires are likely to differ.

The test was conducted at deep level. This table comes from immunoSEQ multiplex PCR, and its TCRdb copy is limited to in-frame clones, with some not included. The repertoire holds about 770,000 clones, roughly 72% seen once, with under 2% in the top ten. The receptor was derived from a woman aged 30 to 39 in good health. Source material: memory CD4+ T cells sorted from blood. Subset specified: CD45RA-negative fraction. This chain uses TRBV2 with TRBJ2-1; TRBD2 matches at 11 bases. The CDR3 sequence is CASSLLAGVRNEQFF. The CDR3 bases are TGTGCCAGCAGCCTACTAGCGGGAGTGAGAAATGAGCAGTTCTTC.